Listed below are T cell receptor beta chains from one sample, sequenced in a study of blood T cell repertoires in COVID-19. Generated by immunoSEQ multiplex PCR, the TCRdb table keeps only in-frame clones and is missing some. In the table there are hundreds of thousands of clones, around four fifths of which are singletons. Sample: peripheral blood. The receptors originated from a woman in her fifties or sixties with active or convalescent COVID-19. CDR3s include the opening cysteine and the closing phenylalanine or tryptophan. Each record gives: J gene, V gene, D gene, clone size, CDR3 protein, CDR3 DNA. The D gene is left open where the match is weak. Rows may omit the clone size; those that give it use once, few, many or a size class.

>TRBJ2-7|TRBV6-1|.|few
CASSETYRDKQYF
TGTGCCAGCAGTGAGACTTACAGGGACAAGCAGTACTTC
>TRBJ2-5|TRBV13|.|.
CASSLVGTNQETQYF
TGTGCCAGCAGCTTGGTCGGAACTAACCAAGAGACCCAGTACTTC
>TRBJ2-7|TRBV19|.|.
CASSAPGGAHEQYF
TGTGCCAGTAGTGCCCCGGGGGGCGCCCACGAGCAGTACTTC
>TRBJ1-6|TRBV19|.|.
CASSGSSSSYNSPLHF
TGTGCCAGCTCAGGAAGCTCCAGCTCCTATAATTCACCCCTCCACTTT
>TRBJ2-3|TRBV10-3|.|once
CAISGGQDTQYF
TGTGCCATCAGTGGGGGGCAGGATACGCAGTATTTT
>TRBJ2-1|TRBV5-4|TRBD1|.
CASSWGQGSYNEQFF
TGTGCCAGCAGTTGGGGACAGGGAAGCTACAATGAGCAGTTCTTC
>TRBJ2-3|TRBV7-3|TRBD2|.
CASSPSGTLDTQYF
TGTGCCAGCAGCCCTAGCGGGACTCTAGATACGCAGTATTTT
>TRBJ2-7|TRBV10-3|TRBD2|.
CAISESEPGTTNGVEQYF
TGTGCCATCAGTGAGTCTGAACCCGGGACTACCAATGGGGTAGAGCAGTACTTC
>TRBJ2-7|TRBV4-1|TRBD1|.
CASSQKGQGGSGQYF
TGCGCCAGCAGCCAAAAGGGACAGGGGGGTTCAGGGCAGTACTTC
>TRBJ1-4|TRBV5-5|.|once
CASTPFGRAGEKLFF
TGTGCCAGCACCCCGTTCGGCAGGGCAGGGGAAAAACTGTTTTTT
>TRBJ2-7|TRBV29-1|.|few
CSVATGDEQYF
TGCAGCGTTGCGACAGGAGACGAGCAGTACTTC
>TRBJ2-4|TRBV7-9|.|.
CASSYGQGAKNIQYF
TGTGCCAGCAGCTATGGGCAGGGGGCCAAAAACATTCAGTACTTC
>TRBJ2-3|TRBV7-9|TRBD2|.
CASSLSGIGTDTQYF
TGTGCCAGCAGCCTTAGCGGGATTGGCACAGATACGCAGTATTTT
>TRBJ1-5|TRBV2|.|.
CASSVSGDQPQHF
TGTGCCAGCAGTGTCTCGGGGGATCAGCCCCAGCATTTT
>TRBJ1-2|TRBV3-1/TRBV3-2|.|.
CASSQVSDRWGYGYTF
TGTGCCAGCAGCCAAGTCTCGGACAGATGGGGCTATGGCTACACCTTC
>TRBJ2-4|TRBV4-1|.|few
CASSQDPLTLAKNIQYF
TGCGCCAGCAGCCAAGATCCGCTGACTTTAGCCAAAAACATTCAGTACTTC
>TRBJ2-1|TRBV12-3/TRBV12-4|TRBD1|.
CASSSGQGNEQFF
TGTGCCAGCAGTTCCGGACAGGGGAATGAGCAGTTCTTC
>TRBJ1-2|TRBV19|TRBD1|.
CASRGDNRGDHYGYTF
TGTGCCAGCCGCGGAGATAACAGGGGAGACCACTATGGCTACACCTTC
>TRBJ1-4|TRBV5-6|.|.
CASALGEGEKLFF
TGTGCCAGCGCTCTGGGGGAGGGTGAAAAACTGTTTTTT
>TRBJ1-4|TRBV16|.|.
CASSQWPQGTNEKLFF
TGTGCCAGCAGCCAATGGCCGCAGGGGACTAATGAAAAACTGTTTTTT
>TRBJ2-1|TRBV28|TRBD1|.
CASITLRDSLPYEQFF
TGTGCCAGCATCACCCTCCGGGACAGTTTGCCGTATGAGCAGTTCTTC
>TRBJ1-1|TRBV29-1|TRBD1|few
CSVALQGGTEAFF
TGCAGCGTCGCCCTCCAGGGGGGCACTGAAGCTTTCTTT
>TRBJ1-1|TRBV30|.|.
CAQMPEAFF
TGTGCCCAGATGCCCGAAGCTTTCTTT
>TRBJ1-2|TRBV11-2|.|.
CASSLGTGVHYGYTF
TGTGCCAGCAGCTTAGGTACAGGCGTCCACTATGGCTACACCTTC
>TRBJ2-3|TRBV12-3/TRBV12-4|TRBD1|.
CASSGPGQDTQYF
TGTGCCAGCAGTGGCCCGGGACAGGATACGCAGTATTTT
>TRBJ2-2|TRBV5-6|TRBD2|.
CASNPSSGPVNPNTGELFF
TGTGCCAGCAATCCCTCTAGCGGGCCCGTTAACCCGAACACCGGGGAGCTGTTTTTT
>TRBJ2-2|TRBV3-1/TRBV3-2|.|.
CASSQGVLRNTGELFF
TGTGCCAGCAGCCAAGGTGTGTTGCGGAACACCGGGGAGCTGTTTTTT
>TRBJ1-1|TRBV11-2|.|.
CASSLGAWNTEAFF
TGTGCCAGCAGCTTAGGGGCCTGGAACACTGAAGCTTTCTTT
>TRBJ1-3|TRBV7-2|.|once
CASSPTGGLGNTIYF
TGTGCCAGCAGCCCCACCGGGGGGCTCGGAAACACCATATATTTT
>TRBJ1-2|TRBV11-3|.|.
CASSLPSYGYTF
TGTGCCAGCAGCTTACCGTCCTATGGCTACACCTTC
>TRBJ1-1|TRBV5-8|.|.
CASSWVGGRLNTEAFF
TGTGCCAGCAGCTGGGTGGGGGGTCGGCTGAACACTGAAGCTTTCTTT
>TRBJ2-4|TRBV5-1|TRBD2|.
CASSLGEGSTKSIQYF
TGCGCCAGCAGCTTGGGGGAGGGGAGTACCAAATCCATTCAGTACTTC
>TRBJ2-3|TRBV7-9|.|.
CASSRDFDTDTQYF
TGTGCCAGCAGCCGGGACTTTGACACAGATACGCAGTATTTT
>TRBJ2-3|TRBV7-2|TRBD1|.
CASSSWDRGSTDTQYF
TGTGCCAGCAGCTCATGGGACAGGGGGAGCACAGATACGCAGTATTTT
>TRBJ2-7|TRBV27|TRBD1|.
CASSLRQGTHYEQYF
TGTGCCAGCAGTTTAAGACAGGGTACCCACTACGAGCAGTACTTC
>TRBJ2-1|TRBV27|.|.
CASSLIGGTRNEQFF
TGTGCCAGCAGTTTAATAGGAGGGACCCGCAATGAGCAGTTCTTC
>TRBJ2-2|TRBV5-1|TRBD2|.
CASTAGAVGGELFF
TGCGCCAGCACAGCGGGAGCTGTCGGCGGGGAGCTGTTTTTT
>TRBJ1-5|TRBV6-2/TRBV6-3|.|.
CASSYRRGPRSNQPQHF
TGTGCCAGCAGTTATAGGAGGGGACCTAGGAGCAATCAGCCCCAGCATTTT
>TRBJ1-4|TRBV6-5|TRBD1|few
CASSYSGTGAEKLFF
TGTGCCAGCAGTTACTCCGGGACAGGGGCGGAAAAACTGTTTTTT
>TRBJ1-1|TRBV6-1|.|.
CASSELAPAFF
TGTGCCAGCAGTGAGCTGGCCCCCGCTTTCTTT
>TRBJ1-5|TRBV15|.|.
CATSRGTQNQPQHF
TGTGCCACCAGCAGGGGGACACAGAATCAGCCCCAGCATTTT
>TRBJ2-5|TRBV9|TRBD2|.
CASSVAAGGSSETQYF
TGTGCCAGCAGCGTAGCTGCGGGAGGCTCATCAGAGACCCAGTACTTC
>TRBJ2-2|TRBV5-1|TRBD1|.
CASSLNSGGGGELFF
TGCGCCAGCAGCCTAAACTCAGGGGGCGGCGGGGAGCTGTTTTTT
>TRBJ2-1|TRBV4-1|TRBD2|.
CASSQREGRSNEQFF
TGCGCCAGCAGCCAGAGGGAGGGCCGGAGTAATGAGCAGTTCTTC
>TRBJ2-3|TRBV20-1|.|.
CSASRVVGDTQYF
TGCAGTGCCAGTCGGGTAGTTGGGGATACGCAGTATTTT
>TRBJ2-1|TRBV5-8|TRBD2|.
CASSLGTSFHNEQFF
TGTGCCAGCAGCCTCGGGACTAGCTTTCACAATGAGCAGTTCTTC
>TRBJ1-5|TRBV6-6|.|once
CASSTLWRPLNQPQHF
TGTGCCAGCAGTACCCTCTGGAGGCCCCTGAATCAGCCCCAGCATTTT
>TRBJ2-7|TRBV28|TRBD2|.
CASSRTSGRYEQYF
TGTGCCAGCAGTCGTACTAGCGGGAGATACGAGCAGTACTTC
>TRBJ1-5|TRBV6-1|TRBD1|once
CASSEPRQGFNQPQHF
TGTGCCAGCAGTGAACCGAGACAGGGGTTCAATCAGCCCCAGCATTTT
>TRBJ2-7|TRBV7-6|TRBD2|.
CASSLGGSGSNYEQYF
TGTGCCAGCAGCCTAGGAGGTAGCGGGAGCAACTACGAGCAGTACTTC
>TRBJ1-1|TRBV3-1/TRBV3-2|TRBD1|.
CATGGLNTEAFF
TGTGCCACAGGGGGACTGAACACTGAAGCTTTCTTT
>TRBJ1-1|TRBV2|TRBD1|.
CASSDRGQGTNTEAFF
TGTGCCAGCAGTGACCGGGGACAGGGGACAAACACTGAAGCTTTCTTT
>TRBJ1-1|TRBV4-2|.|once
CASSQDFRGKGTEAFF
TGTGCCAGCAGCCAAGATTTCCGGGGGAAGGGTACTGAAGCTTTCTTT
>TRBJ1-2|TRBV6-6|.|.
CASKGVVGNYGYTF
TGTGCCAGTAAGGGGGTGGTGGGGAACTATGGCTACACCTTC
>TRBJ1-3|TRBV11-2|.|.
CASSPRPGSGNTIYF
TGTGCCAGCAGCCCTCGGCCAGGGTCTGGAAACACCATATATTTT
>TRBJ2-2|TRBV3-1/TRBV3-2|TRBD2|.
CASSLGLAATGELFF
TGTGCCAGCAGTCTGGGACTAGCGGCTACCGGGGAGCTGTTTTTT
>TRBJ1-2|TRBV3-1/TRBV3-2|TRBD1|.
CASTQGGLAYGYTF
TGTGCCAGCACCCAGGGGGGGCTAGCCTATGGCTACACCTTC
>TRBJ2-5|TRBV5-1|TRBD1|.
CASSSQGPQETQYF
TGCGCCAGCAGCTCACAGGGGCCCCAAGAGACCCAGTACTTC